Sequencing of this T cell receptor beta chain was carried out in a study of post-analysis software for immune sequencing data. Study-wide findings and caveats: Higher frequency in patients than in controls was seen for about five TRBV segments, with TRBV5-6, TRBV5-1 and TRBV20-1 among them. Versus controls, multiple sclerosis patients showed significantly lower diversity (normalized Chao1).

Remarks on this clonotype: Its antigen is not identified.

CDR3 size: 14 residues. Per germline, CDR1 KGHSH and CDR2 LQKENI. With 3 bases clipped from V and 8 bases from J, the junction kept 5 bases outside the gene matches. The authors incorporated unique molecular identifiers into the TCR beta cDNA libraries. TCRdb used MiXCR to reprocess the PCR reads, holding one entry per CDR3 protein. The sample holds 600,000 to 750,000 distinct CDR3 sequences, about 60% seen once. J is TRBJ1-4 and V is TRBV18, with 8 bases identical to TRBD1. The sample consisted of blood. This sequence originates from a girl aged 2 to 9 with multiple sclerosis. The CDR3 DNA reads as TGTGCCAGCTCACCGACAGGGGTGGAGGAAAAACTGTTTTTT. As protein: CASSPTGVEEKLFF.